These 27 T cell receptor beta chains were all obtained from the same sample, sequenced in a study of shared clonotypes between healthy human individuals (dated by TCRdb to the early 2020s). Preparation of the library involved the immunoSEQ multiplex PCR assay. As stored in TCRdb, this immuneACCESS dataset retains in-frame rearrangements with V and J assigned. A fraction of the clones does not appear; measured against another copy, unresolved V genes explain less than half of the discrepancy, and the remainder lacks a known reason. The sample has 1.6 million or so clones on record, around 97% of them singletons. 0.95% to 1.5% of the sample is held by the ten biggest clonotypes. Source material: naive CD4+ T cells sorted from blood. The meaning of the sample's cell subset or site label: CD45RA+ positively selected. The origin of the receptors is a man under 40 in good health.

CDR3 residues: CASSDTRTSLETQYF. CDR3 bases: TGTGCCAGCAGTGATACCCGGACTAGTTTAGAGACCCAGTACTTC. J is TRBJ2-5 and V is TRBV6-1, with 7 bases aligning to TRBD2. Trimming cost V 3 bases and J 4 bases; bases outside gene matches: 8. The CDR3 totals 15 residues. Germline V lookup: CDR1 MNHNS, CDR2 SASEGT.

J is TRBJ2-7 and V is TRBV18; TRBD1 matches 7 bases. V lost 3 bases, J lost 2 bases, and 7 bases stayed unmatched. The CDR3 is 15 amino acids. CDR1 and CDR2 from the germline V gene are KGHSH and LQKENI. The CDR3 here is CASSPFITGAYEQYF. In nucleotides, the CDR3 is TGTGCCAGCTCACCCTTTATAACAGGGGCCTACGAGCAGTACTTC.

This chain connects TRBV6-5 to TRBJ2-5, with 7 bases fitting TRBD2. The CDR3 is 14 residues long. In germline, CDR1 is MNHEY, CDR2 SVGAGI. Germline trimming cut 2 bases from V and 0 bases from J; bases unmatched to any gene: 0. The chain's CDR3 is CASSYGGDQETQYF. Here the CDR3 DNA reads TGTGCCAGCAGTTACGGGGGGGACCAAGAGACCCAGTACTTC.

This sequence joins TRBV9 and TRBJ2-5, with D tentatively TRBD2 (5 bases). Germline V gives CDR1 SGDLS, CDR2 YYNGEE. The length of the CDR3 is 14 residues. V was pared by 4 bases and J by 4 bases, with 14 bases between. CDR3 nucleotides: TGTGCCAGCAGCCCCGGGGAGTATTTAGAGACCCAGTACTTC. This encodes CASSPGEYLETQYF.

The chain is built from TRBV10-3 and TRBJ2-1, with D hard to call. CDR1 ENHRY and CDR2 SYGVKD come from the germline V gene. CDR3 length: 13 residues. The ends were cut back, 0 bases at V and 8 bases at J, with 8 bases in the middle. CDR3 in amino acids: CAISESAKDEQFF. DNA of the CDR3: TGTGCCATCAGTGAGTCGGCTAAGGATGAGCAGTTCTTC.

The CDR3 here is CASSQHGTNTGELFF. The CDR3 nucleotides read TGCGCCAGCAGTCAACACGGGACGAACACCGGGGAGCTGTTTTTT. The chain joins TRBV23-1 to TRBJ2-2; a possible D gene is TRBD2 (5 bases). TRBV23-1 is identified as an open reading frame with a role that is uncertain. Trimming removed 2 bases from V and 0 bases from J, with 7 bases in between. This CDR3 comprises 15 residues.

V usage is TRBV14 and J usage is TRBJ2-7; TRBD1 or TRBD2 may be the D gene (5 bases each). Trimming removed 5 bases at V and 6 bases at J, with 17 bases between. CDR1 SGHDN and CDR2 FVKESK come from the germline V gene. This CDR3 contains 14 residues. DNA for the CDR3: TGTGCCAGCAGCAGACGGGTCGTGGGGACCGAGCAGTACTTC. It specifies CASSRRVVGTEQYF.

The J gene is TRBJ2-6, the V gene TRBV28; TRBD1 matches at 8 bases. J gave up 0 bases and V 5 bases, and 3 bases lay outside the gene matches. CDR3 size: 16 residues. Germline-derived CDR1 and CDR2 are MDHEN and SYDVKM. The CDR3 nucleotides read TGTGCCAGCAGTCCACAGGGGGGCTCTGGGGCCAACGTCCTGACTTTC. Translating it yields CASSPQGGSGANVLTF.

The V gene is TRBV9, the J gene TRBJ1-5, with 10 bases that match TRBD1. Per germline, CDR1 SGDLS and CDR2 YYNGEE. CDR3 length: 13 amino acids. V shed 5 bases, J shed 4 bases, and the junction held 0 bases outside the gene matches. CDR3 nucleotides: TGTGCCAGCAGGGGACAGGGGAATCAGCCCCAGCATTTT. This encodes CASRGQGNQPQHF.

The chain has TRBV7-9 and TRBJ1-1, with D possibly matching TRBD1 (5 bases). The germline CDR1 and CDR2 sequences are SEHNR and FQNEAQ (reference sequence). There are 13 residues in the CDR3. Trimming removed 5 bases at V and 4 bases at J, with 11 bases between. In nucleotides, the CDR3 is TGTGCCAGCAGCACCTCCGGGGGCACTGAAGCTTTCTTT. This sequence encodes CASSTSGGTEAFF.

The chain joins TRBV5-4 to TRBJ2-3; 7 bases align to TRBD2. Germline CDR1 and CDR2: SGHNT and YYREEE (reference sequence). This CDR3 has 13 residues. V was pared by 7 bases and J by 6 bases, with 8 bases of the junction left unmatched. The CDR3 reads CASGSGGRDTQYF. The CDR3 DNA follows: TGTGCCAGCGGGTCGGGAGGAAGGGATACGCAGTATTTT.

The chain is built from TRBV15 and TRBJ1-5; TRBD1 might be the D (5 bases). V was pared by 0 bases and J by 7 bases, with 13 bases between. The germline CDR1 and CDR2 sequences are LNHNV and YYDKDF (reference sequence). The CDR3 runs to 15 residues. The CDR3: CATSRDPGGRQPQHF. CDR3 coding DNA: TGTGCCACCAGCAGAGATCCTGGGGGGAGACAGCCCCAGCATTTT.

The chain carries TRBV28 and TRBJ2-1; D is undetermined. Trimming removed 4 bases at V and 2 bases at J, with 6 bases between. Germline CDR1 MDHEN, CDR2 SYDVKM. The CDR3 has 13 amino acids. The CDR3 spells CASSSYTYNEQFF. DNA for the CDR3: TGTGCCAGCAGTTCGTACACCTACAATGAGCAGTTCTTC.

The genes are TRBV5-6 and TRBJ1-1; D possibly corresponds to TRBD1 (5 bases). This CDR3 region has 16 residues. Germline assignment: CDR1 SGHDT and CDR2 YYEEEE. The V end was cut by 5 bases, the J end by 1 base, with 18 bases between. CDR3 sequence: CASSSPGRGENTEAFF. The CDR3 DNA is TGTGCCAGCAGTTCCCCAGGGCGGGGGGAGAACACTGAAGCTTTCTTT.

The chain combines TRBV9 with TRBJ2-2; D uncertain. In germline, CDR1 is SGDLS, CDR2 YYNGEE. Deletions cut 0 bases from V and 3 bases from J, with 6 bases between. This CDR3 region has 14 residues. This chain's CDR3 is CASSVGGHTGELFF. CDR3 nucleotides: TGTGCCAGCAGCGTAGGAGGCCACACCGGGGAGCTGTTTTTT.

The CDR3 region is CASRQAGQGNYGYTF. In DNA, the CDR3 is TGTGCCAGCAGGCAAGCCGGACAGGGAAACTATGGCTACACCTTC. The chain couples TRBV6-5 to TRBJ1-2, with 8 positions matching TRBD1. Trimming cost V 6 bases and J 2 bases; bases outside gene matches: 8. The CDR3 has 15 residues. Germline CDR1 and CDR2: MNHEY and SVGAGI.

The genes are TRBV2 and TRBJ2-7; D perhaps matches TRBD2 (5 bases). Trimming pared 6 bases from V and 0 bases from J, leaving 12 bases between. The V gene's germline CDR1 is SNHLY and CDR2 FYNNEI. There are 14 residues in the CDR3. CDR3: CASRLDGNSYEQYF. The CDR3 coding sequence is TGTGCCAGCAGACTGGACGGGAACTCCTACGAGCAGTACTTC.

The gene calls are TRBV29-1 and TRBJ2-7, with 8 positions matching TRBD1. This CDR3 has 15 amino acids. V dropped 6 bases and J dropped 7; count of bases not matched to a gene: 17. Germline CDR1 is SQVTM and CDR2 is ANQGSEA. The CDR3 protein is CSVQTPGQGAGEQYF. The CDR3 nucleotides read TGCAGCGTCCAAACCCCTGGGCAGGGGGCTGGGGAGCAGTACTTC.

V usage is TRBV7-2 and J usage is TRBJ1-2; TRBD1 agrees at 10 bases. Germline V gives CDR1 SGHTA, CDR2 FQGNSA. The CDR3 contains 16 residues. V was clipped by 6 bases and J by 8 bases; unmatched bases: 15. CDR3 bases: TGTGCCAGCAGACCTGGACAGGGGGAGCGAAGGTGCGGCTACACCTTC. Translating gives CASRPGQGERRCGYTF.

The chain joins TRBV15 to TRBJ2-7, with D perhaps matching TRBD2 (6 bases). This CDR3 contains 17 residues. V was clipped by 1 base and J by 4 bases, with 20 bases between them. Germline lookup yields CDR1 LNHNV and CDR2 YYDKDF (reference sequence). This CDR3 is CATSRVPGSSRVYEQYF. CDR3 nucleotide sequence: TGTGCCACCAGCAGAGTGCCCGGGAGCTCGCGGGTATACGAGCAGTACTTC.

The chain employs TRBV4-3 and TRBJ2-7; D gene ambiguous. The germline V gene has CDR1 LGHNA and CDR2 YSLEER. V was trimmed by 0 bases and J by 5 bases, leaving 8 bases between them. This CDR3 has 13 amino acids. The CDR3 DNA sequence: TGCGCCAGCAGCCAAGATCGGCCGGACGAGCAGTACTTC. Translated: CASSQDRPDEQYF.

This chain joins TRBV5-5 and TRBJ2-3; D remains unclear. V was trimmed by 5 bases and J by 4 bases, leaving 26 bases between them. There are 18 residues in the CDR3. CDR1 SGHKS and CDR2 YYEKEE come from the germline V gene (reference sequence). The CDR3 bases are TGTGCCAGCAGTTACGGAACCCCCCTCGCCTTAACAGCAGATACGCAGTATTTT. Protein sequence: CASSYGTPLALTADTQYF.

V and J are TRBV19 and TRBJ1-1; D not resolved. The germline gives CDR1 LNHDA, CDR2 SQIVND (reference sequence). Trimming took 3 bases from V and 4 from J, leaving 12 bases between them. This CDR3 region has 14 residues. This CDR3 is CASSIRGPLTEAFF. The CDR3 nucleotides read TGTGCCAGTAGTATCAGAGGGCCGCTCACTGAAGCTTTCTTT.

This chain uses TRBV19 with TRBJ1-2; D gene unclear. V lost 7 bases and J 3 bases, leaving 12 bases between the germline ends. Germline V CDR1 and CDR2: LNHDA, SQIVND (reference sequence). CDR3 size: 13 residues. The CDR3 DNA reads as TGTGCCAGTACGCACACTGGTGACTATGGCTACACCTTC. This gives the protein CASTHTGDYGYTF.

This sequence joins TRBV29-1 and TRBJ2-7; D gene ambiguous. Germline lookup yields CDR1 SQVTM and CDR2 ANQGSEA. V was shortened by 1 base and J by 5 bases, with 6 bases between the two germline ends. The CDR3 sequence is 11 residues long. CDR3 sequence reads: CSVEVLHEQYF. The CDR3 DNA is TGCAGCGTTGAAGTCCTCCACGAGCAGTACTTC.

DNA of the CDR3: TGTGCCAGCAGTTTATATGTTTTCGGAGAGACCCAGTACTTC. The encoded protein is CASSLYVFGETQYF. The chain carries TRBV27 and TRBJ2-5; no clear D gene. This CDR3 comprises 14 residues. The V gene lost 1 base and the J gene lost 4 bases, with 10 bases spanning the gap. CDR1 is MNHEY, CDR2 SMNVEV, per germline (reference sequence).

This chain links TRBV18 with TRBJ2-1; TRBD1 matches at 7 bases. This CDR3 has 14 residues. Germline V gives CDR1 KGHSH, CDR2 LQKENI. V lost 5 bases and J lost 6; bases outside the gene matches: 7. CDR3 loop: CASSLDRVSNEQFF. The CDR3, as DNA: TGTGCCAGCTCATTAGACAGGGTTTCCAATGAGCAGTTCTTC.